The 25 T cell receptor beta chains below come from one sample, sequenced in a study of T cell repertoires in cytomegalovirus infection. A single record per CDR3 protein comes from TCRdb applying MiXCR to the reads. Of about 890,000 distinct CDR3 sequences in the sample, approximately 31% were seen once. No antigen is known for these receptors. Material: cultured CD8+ T cells from PBMCs, obtained from culture after CMV antigen stimulation. These receptors originate from a human donor in good health (CMV status not recorded). Some clones in this sample may be carry-over from other donors' samples.

This clonotype was seen a few times. The V gene is TRBV12-3 or TRBV12-4, the J gene TRBJ2-6, with TRBD2 identical over 13 bases. V was pared by 6 bases and J by 0 bases, with 5 bases of the junction left unmatched. The CDR3 runs to 18 residues. CDR3 sequence: CASRWTSGGFSGANVLTF. The CDR3 region has the DNA TGTGCCAGCAGATGGACTAGCGGGGGATTCTCTGGGGCCAACGTCCTGACTTTC.

The gene calls are TRBV11-2 and TRBJ2-3; 10 nucleotides agree with TRBD2. The CDR3 is 20 residues long. Per germline, CDR1 SGHAT and CDR2 FQNNGV. V lost 1 base and J lost 3; bases outside the gene matches: 16. The CDR3 DNA reads as TGTGCCAGCAGCTTAGTCCGCCTAGCGGGGGCCACATATCCAACAGATACGCAGTATTTT. Its translation: CASSLVRLAGATYPTDTQYF.

In DNA form, the CDR3 reads TGCAGTGCGAAGAAAGGCGCCTCAAACACTGAAGCTTTCTTT. This gives the protein CSAKKGASNTEAFF. This chain links TRBV20-1 with TRBJ1-1, with unresolved D. The CDR3 has 14 residues. Deletions cut 6 bases from V and 2 bases from J, with 16 bases between. Per the germline V gene, CDR1 is DFQATT and CDR2 is SNEGSKA (reference sequence).

This clonotype was counted between two and nine times. This chain links TRBV7-9 with TRBJ2-7, with D possibly being TRBD2 (5 bases). V was shortened by 3 bases and J by 5 bases, with 14 bases between the two germline ends. The germline gives CDR1 SEHNR, CDR2 FQNEAQ (reference sequence). The CDR3 has 14 amino acids. For the CDR3, the DNA is TGTGCCAGCAGCTTCTCAACTAGTAACAACGAGCAGTACTTC. Translated: CASSFSTSNNEQYF.

Remarks on this clonotype: A read error may account for a junction end that differs from germline. The chain recombines TRBV7-3 with TRBJ2-1; D is uncertain. The CDR3 has 15 amino acids. Per germline, CDR1 SGHTA and CDR2 FQGTGA. CDR3 region: CVSSSGQDSYNEQFF. CDR3 coding DNA: TGTGTCAGCAGCTCCGGGCAAGACTCCTACAATGAGCAGTTCTTC.

V gene TRBV5-4 combines with J gene TRBJ2-2, with 7 bases that match TRBD2. The CDR3 spans 15 residues. The V segment lost 6 bases and the J segment 7 bases; nucleotides outside the gene matches: 12. CDR1 is SGHNT, CDR2 YYREEE, per germline (reference sequence). The CDR3 region is CASTFSGLTSGELFF. Here the CDR3 DNA reads TGTGCCAGCACCTTCTCGGGACTAACGAGCGGGGAGCTGTTTTTT.

This clonotype was seen a handful of times. The chain links TRBV7-2 to TRBJ2-4; 8 positions match TRBD2. This CDR3 has 17 amino acids. Germline CDR1 is SGHTA and CDR2 is FQGNSA. V trimming: 5 bases; J trimming: 8 bases; junction bases outside the gene matches: 17. The CDR3 region is CASSVLPAGASVDIQYF. CDR3 in DNA: TGTGCCAGCAGCGTTTTGCCAGCGGGGGCCTCCGTGGACATTCAGTACTTC.

The chain uses TRBV6-1 and TRBJ1-1; TRBD1 matches 8 bases. CDR1 is MNHNS and CDR2 is SASEGT in the germline V gene. The CDR3 length is 14 residues. V dropped 7 bases and J dropped 1; count of bases not matched to a gene: 5. CDR3 in amino acids: CASTLDRANTEAFF. The DNA for the CDR3 is TGTGCCAGCACTCTGGACAGGGCGAACACTGAAGCTTTCTTT.

This chain connects TRBV6-5 to TRBJ2-7; TRBD1 aligns across 11 bases. The CDR3 loop spans 15 amino acids. CDR1 is MNHEY, CDR2 SVGAGI, per germline. Trimming removed 7 bases from V and 4 bases from J; junction bases left unmatched: 9. As DNA, the CDR3 is TGTGCCAGCAACCCGGGGACAGGGGGGCGATACGAGCAGTACTTC. Translating gives CASNPGTGGRYEQYF.

About this clonotype: This sequence may be a read error, since a much larger clone differs from it by one base. J is TRBJ1-1 and V is TRBV12-3 or TRBV12-4; no clear D gene. The CDR3 consists of 15 residues. The CDR3 loop reads CVSSPAVGMNTEAFF. The CDR3 bases are TGTGTCAGCAGTCCCGCCGTGGGAATGAACACTGAAGCTTTCTTT.

V gene TRBV4-2 combines with J gene TRBJ2-1, with TRBD2 matching over 7 bases. V shed 3 bases, J shed 12 bases, and the junction held 14 bases outside the gene matches. Per the germline V gene, CDR1 is LGHNA and CDR2 is YNFKEQ. CDR3 length: 15 residues. CDR3 nucleotide sequence: TGTGCCAGCAGCCAGGGGGAGGGTGCCTACGGCGGGCAGTTCTTC. Translated, it gives CASSQGEGAYGGQFF.

This clonotype was observed a few times. This chain joins TRBV11-2 and TRBJ2-5; D remains unclear. CDR3 length: 11 residues. The ends were cut back, 2 bases at V and 11 bases at J, with 9 bases in the middle. Germline V gene lookup returns CDR1 SGHAT and CDR2 FQNNGV. CDR3: CASSLKAFQYF. CDR3 sequence (DNA): TGTGCCAGCAGCTTAAAGGCTTTTCAGTACTTC.

This clonotype was detected a few times. The V gene is TRBV28, the J gene TRBJ2-7; TRBD1 is a possible D gene (5 bases). The CDR3 covers 14 residues. Trimming took off 3 bases at V and 1 base at J, with 10 bases between the two ends. Germline V gene data show CDR1 as MDHEN and CDR2 as SYDVKM. The CDR3 nucleotides are TGTGCCAGCAGTTTCCGACAGAGATCCTACGAGCAGTACGTC. Residues: CASSFRQRSYEQYV.

This chain links TRBV6-2 or TRBV6-3 with TRBJ1-5; TRBD1 agrees at 8 bases. The CDR3 runs 18 residues. CDR1 is MNHEY, CDR2 SVGEGT, per germline. J lost 4 bases, V lost 0 bases, and 11 bases had no gene match. The DNA for the CDR3 is TGTGCCAGCAGTTACTCGAATTTCGACAGGGGAGCGAATCAGCCCCAGCATTTT. Encoded protein: CASSYSNFDRGANQPQHF.

This rearrangement joins TRBV12-3 or TRBV12-4 to TRBJ2-1, with a tentative D call TRBD2 (5 bases). This CDR3 has 15 residues. Trimming took off 5 bases at V and 4 bases at J, with 15 bases between the two ends. The CDR3 loop is CASSPGVSVYNEQFF. CDR3 coding DNA: TGTGCCAGCAGTCCCGGGGTTAGCGTGTACAATGAGCAGTTCTTC.

Only a few counts were recorded for this clonotype. The genes are TRBV7-9 and TRBJ2-3, with D perhaps TRBD2 (5 bases). The CDR3 loop spans 17 amino acids. Trimming removed 0 bases at V and 0 bases at J, with 13 bases between. Germline CDR1 and CDR2: SEHNR and FQNEAQ (reference sequence). For the CDR3, the DNA is TGTGCCAGCAGCTTAGCTTATGGCGGGCCAAGCACAGATACGCAGTATTTT. As protein: CASSLAYGGPSTDTQYF.

This clonotype has just a few counts. This CDR3 reads CASSSRDANEQFF. The DNA for the CDR3 is TGTGCCAGCAGCTCCCGGGACGCCAATGAGCAGTTCTTC. This rearrangement joins TRBV11-3 to TRBJ2-1, with D perhaps matching TRBD1 or TRBD2 (5 bases each). The CDR3 consists of 13 residues. Trimming took off 4 bases at V and 6 bases at J, with 10 bases between the two ends. CDR1 and CDR2 (germline): SGHNT, YENEEA.

This clonotype was seen a few times. The J gene is TRBJ2-1, the V gene TRBV7-6, with TRBD2 matching 8 bases. CDR1 is SGHVS and CDR2 is FNYEAQ in the germline V gene. CDR3 size: 16 residues. The trim removed 1 base at V and 3 bases at J, leaving 5 bases unmatched. Written as DNA, the CDR3 is TGTGCCAGCAGCTTAGGGGATAGCGGGATCTACAATGAGCAGTTCTTC. The encoded protein is CASSLGDSGIYNEQFF.

As to this clonotype: A single base separates this from a much larger clone, so it may be a read error. This chain connects TRBV2 to TRBJ2-2; the D is unclear. The CDR3 sequence is 12 residues long. The V end lost 7 bases, the J end lost 4 bases, and 7 bases lay between the germline ends. Germline loops: CDR1 SNHLY, CDR2 FYNNEI. CDR3 coding DNA: TGTGCCAGCATGAAGGGCACCGGGGAGCTGTTTTTT. It yields the protein CASMKGTGELFF.

The V gene is TRBV6-4, the J gene TRBJ2-1; 10 nucleotides agree with TRBD2. The CDR3 is 20 residues long. Germline loops: CDR1 MRHNA, CDR2 SNTAGT. With V trimmed by 7 bases and J by 3 bases, 21 bases remained unmatched. The CDR3 coding sequence is TGTGCCAGCACCTTACGGGGGGCACTTCGAGGACTAGCGGACTACAATGAGCAGTTCTTC. This encodes CASTLRGALRGLADYNEQFF.

At least ten counts were recorded for this clonotype. The rearrangement joins TRBV7-9 to TRBJ1-5; D possibly corresponds to TRBD1 (5 bases). Trimming stripped 1 base from V and 3 bases from J, with 7 bases between. Looked up from germline, CDR1 is SEHNR and CDR2 is FQNEAQ (reference sequence). The CDR3 length is 14 residues. The CDR3, as DNA: TGTGCCAGCAGCTTAGAGGGGTTCAATCAGCCCCAGCATTTT. It yields the protein CASSLEGFNQPQHF.

This clonotype was seen more than once but under ten times. The V call is TRBV7-9, the J call TRBJ1-2, with TRBD1 as a possible D gene (6 bases). CDR1 is SEHNR and CDR2 is FQNEAQ in the germline V gene (reference sequence). The V end lost 5 bases, the J end lost 2 bases, and 24 bases lay between the germline ends. This CDR3 has 18 residues. The CDR3 protein is CASSPGAGYREENYGYTF. The CDR3, as DNA: TGTGCCAGCAGCCCAGGGGCAGGGTATAGGGAGGAAAACTATGGCTACACCTTC. Supplemented by reference TRBV7-9 and TRBJ1-2, the full variable domain reads DTGVSQNPRHKITKRGQNVTFRCDPISEHNRLYWYRQTLGQGPEFLTYFQNEAQLEKSRLLSDRFSAERPKGSFSTLEIQRTEQGDSAMYLCASSPGAGYREENYGYTFGSGTRLTVV.

The J gene is TRBJ1-6, the V gene TRBV9, with 7 bases matching TRBD1. There are 16 residues in the CDR3. V lost 3 bases, J lost 0 bases, and 3 bases stayed unmatched. Germline assignment: CDR1 SGDLS and CDR2 YYNGEE. The CDR3 region has the DNA TGTGCCAGCAGCGATCGGGACAGCTCCTATAATTCACCCCTCCACTTT. It encodes CASSDRDSSYNSPLHF.

This clonotype was seen many times. The chain combines TRBV12-5 with TRBJ1-1, with 7 bases identical to TRBD1. J gave up 1 base and V 2 bases, and 10 bases lay outside the gene matches. The CDR3 is 17 residues long. From germline, CDR1 is LGHNT and CDR2 FRNRAP. DNA of the CDR3: TGTGCTAGTGGTTTGATACTAGCCGGGACAGAGAACACTGAAGCTTTCTTT. Translating gives CASGLILAGTENTEAFF.

This clonotype was recorded a few times. The V and J genes are TRBV6-1 and TRBJ2-7; 8 bases align to TRBD1. CDR1 MNHNS and CDR2 SASEGT come from the germline V gene. The CDR3 spans 15 residues. V gave up 2 bases and J gave up 7 bases; unmatched junction bases: 10. As DNA, the CDR3 is TGTGCCAGCAGTGAACCGTGGCAGGGGGCCTGGGAGCAGTACTTC. It translates to CASSEPWQGAWEQYF.